Each of the 20 T cell receptor beta chains below was sequenced from the same sample in a study of blood T cells in healthy people across ages. Primed by a sample-barcoded 5' primer and a J-beta primer mix, a second PCR proceeded for about 7 to 12 cycles. MiXCR, applied by TCRdb to the 5' RACE reads, yields one record per CDR3 protein. The sample yields approximately 810,000 distinct CDR3 sequences, under 35% seen once. Specimen: blood. Every receptor here comes from a woman older than 75 in good health.

The sample holds a few counts of this clonotype. This sequence joins TRBV24-1 and TRBJ1-1; the D is unclear. The CDR3 is made up of 15 amino acids. CDR1 KGHDR and CDR2 SFDVKD come from the germline V gene. Trimming took off 4 bases at V and 0 bases at J, with 11 bases between the two ends. The CDR3 region is CATSEEPPMNTEAFF. In nucleotides, the CDR3 is TGTGCCACCAGTGAAGAACCGCCCATGAACACTGAAGCTTTCTTT.

On this clonotype itself: This may be a read error, as it is one base from a much larger clone. J is TRBJ1-1 and V is TRBV12-3 or TRBV12-4; 10 bases are a match to TRBD1. The CDR3 contains 14 residues. The junction had 13 bases not matched to a gene; V was cut back by 7 bases and J by 11 bases. The CDR3 region has the DNA TGTGCCAGCATAGAGGTAGCCGGGACAGGGGCGGCTTTCTTT. This sequence encodes CASIEVAGTGAAFF.

Remarks on this clonotype: This sequence may be a read error, since a much larger clone differs from it by one base. The J gene is TRBJ2-5, the V gene TRBV7-2; the match to TRBD1 covers 9 bases. This CDR3 is built from 14 residues. V lost 8 bases, J lost 11 bases, and 15 bases stayed unmatched. Germline lookup yields CDR1 SGHTA and CDR2 FQGNSA. This CDR3 reads CASDRTGAENEQYF. DNA of the CDR3: TGTGCCAGCGACAGGACAGGGGCCGAGAATGAGCAGTACTTC.

V and J are TRBV5-1 and TRBJ1-2; the D is unclear. Per germline, CDR1 SGHRS and CDR2 YFSETQ. The V and J ends lost 3 bases and 1 base respectively, with 19 bases between them. The CDR3 length is 17 residues. The CDR3 bases are TGCGCCAGCAGCTCAATCCCCTCCCGGCAGGTTAACTATGGCTACACCTTC. Translation: CASSSIPSRQVNYGYTF. Filled out from reference TRBV5-1 and TRBJ1-2, the complete variable domain reads KAGVTQTPRYLIKTRGQQVTLSCSPISGHRSVSWYQQTPGQGLQFLFEYFSETQRNKGNFPGRFSGRQFSNSRSEMNVSTLELGDSALYLCASSSIPSRQVNYGYTFGSGTRLTVV.

On this clonotype: A much larger clone lies one base from this, so it may be a read error. J is TRBJ2-5 and V is TRBV2, with D perhaps matching TRBD1 (6 bases). V was clipped by 0 bases and J by 7 bases, with 9 bases between them. CDR3 length equals 13 residues. Germline V lookup: CDR1 SNHLY, CDR2 FYNNEI. The CDR3 coding sequence is TGTGCCAGCAGTGAAGCCCCCAGGGGGACCCAGTACTTC. Residues: CASSEAPRGTQYF. Filled out from reference TRBV2 and TRBJ2-5, the complete variable domain reads EPEVTQTPSHQVTQMGQEVILRCVPISNHLYFYWYRQILGQKVEFLVSFYNNEISEKSEIFDDQFSVERPDGSNFTLKIRSTKLEDSAMYFCASSEAPRGTQYFGPGTRLLVL.

This clonotype was recorded at least ten times. V gene TRBV4-3 combines with J gene TRBJ1-2; unclear D gene. The germline gives CDR1 LGHNA, CDR2 YSLEER. The CDR3 is 15 residues long. Trimming removed 0 bases at V and 3 bases at J, with 11 bases between. The CDR3 region is CASSQDIDRDYGYTF. As DNA, the CDR3 is TGCGCCAGCAGCCAAGATATTGACCGGGACTATGGCTACACCTTC.

This clonotype was detected once. The V call is TRBV19, the J call TRBJ2-2; D not resolved. The CDR3 length is 15 residues. Looked up from germline, CDR1 is LNHDA and CDR2 is SQIVND (reference sequence). V lost 7 bases and J lost 5, with 17 bases in between. CDR3 DNA sequence: TGTGCCAGTATCCCGTCTCGGTATGGGACCGGGGAGCTGTTTTTT. Translating it yields CASIPSRYGTGELFF.

This rearrangement joins TRBV4-3 to TRBJ2-7; D is possibly TRBD1 (5 bases). The CDR3 spans 15 residues. CDR1 and CDR2 from the germline V gene are LGHNA and YSLEER. Trimming left V 4 bases short and J 5 bases short, with 18 bases between. This CDR3 reads CASSLQGTGFHEQYF. CDR3 coding DNA: TGCGCCAGCAGCCTCCAGGGAACAGGTTTCCACGAGCAGTACTTC.

There are many counts of this clonotype. The rearrangement links TRBV3-1 to TRBJ1-1; D might be TRBD1 (5 bases). V was shortened by 9 bases and J by 3 bases, with 11 bases between the two germline ends. This CDR3 region has 12 residues. CDR1 is LGHDT, CDR2 YNNKEL, per germline (reference sequence). CDR3 coding DNA: TGTGCCAGTGGGGACGGCTACACTGAAGCTTTCTTT. Translated: CASGDGYTEAFF.

Turning to this clonotype: A much larger clone differs from this one at a single base, so this may be a read error. This chain's CDR3 is CASSEGSLTQETQFF. CDR3 nucleotides: TGTGCCAGCAGTGAAGGTAGTCTAACCCAAGAGACCCAGTTCTTC. The genes are TRBV2 and TRBJ2-5; D not resolved. The closer fit of TRBJ2-1 to the DNA end suggests the J call may be wrong. The CDR3 loop spans 15 amino acids. The germline V gene has CDR1 SNHLY and CDR2 FYNNEI.

V is TRBV20-1 and J is TRBJ2-3, with 9 bases aligning to TRBD1. V shed 5 bases and J 0 bases; nucleotides not matched to a gene: 6. Looked up from germline, CDR1 is DFQATT and CDR2 is SNEGSKA (reference sequence). The CDR3 has 15 amino acids. The CDR3 nucleotides read TGCAGTGCTGTACAGGGGGCGAGTAGCACAGATACGCAGTATTTT. It specifies CSAVQGASSTDTQYF.

This clonotype was counted ten times or more. The junction differs from germline at one of its ends, possibly a read error. CDR3 DNA sequence: TGTGCCAGCAGCCGGGAATCCTCTGTGGCCAACGTCCTGACTTTC. Its protein product is CASSRESSVANVLTF. The chain combines TRBV7-2 with TRBJ2-6, with a weak D call TRBD2 (5 bases). This CDR3 is built from 15 residues. Germline lookup yields CDR1 SGHTA and CDR2 FQGNSA.

The CDR3 protein is CASSLKILGTKAYQPQHF. In nucleotides, the CDR3 is TGTGCCAGCAGTTTAAAGATTTTGGGGACCAAGGCGTACCAGCCCCAGCATTTT. The V gene is TRBV12-3 or TRBV12-4, the J gene TRBJ1-5; D might be TRBD1 (5 bases). Between the trimmed V and J ends, which lost 2 bases and 7 bases, there was a span of 24 bases. The CDR3 is 18 residues long.

This clonotype was recorded many times. The rearrangement joins TRBV3-1 to TRBJ2-7; TRBD2 matches 8 bases. Germline CDR1 is LGHDT and CDR2 is YNNKEL (reference sequence). After removal of 0 bases from V and 2 bases from J, the junction contained 6 bases not matched to a gene. The CDR3 covers 16 residues. Written as DNA, the CDR3 is TGTGCCAGCAGCCAAGAGTTTCGGGGGGGCCCCTACGAGCAGTACTTC. Translated, it gives CASSQEFRGGPYEQYF.

This clonotype was found many times. The chain couples TRBV7-9 to TRBJ1-2, with 7 nucleotides matching TRBD1. Trimming took 1 base from V and 9 from J; bases not matched to a gene: 11. CDR1 is SEHNR and CDR2 is FQNEAQ in the germline V gene (reference sequence). CDR3 length: 15 residues. The CDR3 nucleotides are TGTGCCAGCAGCTTAGGCTCTAACAGGGGCGCGAGCTACACCTTC. The encoded protein is CASSLGSNRGASYTF.

The sample holds a few counts of this clonotype. CDR3 sequence reads: CASEGWAGRTEAFF. CDR3 in DNA: TGTGCCAGCGAGGGTTGGGCAGGGCGCACTGAAGCTTTCTTT. This sequence joins TRBV6-2 or TRBV6-3 and TRBJ1-1; a possible D gene is TRBD1 (5 bases). V was shortened by 8 bases and J by 4 bases, with 17 bases between the two germline ends. Germline V gives CDR1 MNHEY, CDR2 SVGEGT. The length of the CDR3 is 14 residues.

On this clonotype itself: At one end, the junction sequence differs from germline, possibly due to a read error. The chain joins TRBV6-5 to TRBJ1-2; TRBD1 matches 8 bases. Germline lookup yields CDR1 MNHEY and CDR2 SVGAGI. This CDR3 contains 14 residues. The CDR3 nucleotides read TGTGCCAGCAGTTATGGACAGGGAGCTAATGGCTACATCTTC. Translating it yields CASSYGQGANGYIF.

The chain links TRBV7-9 to TRBJ1-1; D is uncertain. The ends were cut back, 3 bases at V and 5 bases at J, with 10 bases in the middle. Germline V CDR1 and CDR2: SEHNR, FQNEAQ (reference sequence). This CDR3 comprises 13 residues. CDR3 region: CASSFRSVTEAFF. CDR3 in DNA: TGTGCCAGCAGCTTTCGGTCGGTTACTGAAGCTTTCTTT.

This clonotype was recorded at least ten times. The chain couples TRBV5-5 to TRBJ2-1, with TRBD1 matching 7 bases. This CDR3 has 12 amino acids. With 4 bases clipped from V and 9 bases from J, the junction kept 4 bases outside the gene matches. Germline CDR1 reads SGHKS; CDR2 reads YYEKEE (reference sequence). CDR3 nucleotide sequence: TGTGCCAGCAGCCGGACAGGTAGTGAGCAGTTCTTC. This sequence encodes CASSRTGSEQFF.

The chain links TRBV7-8 to TRBJ2-1; 8 bases map to TRBD2. This CDR3 comprises 16 residues. The V gene's germline CDR1 is SGHVS and CDR2 FQNEAQ. V lost 5 bases and J lost 8; bases outside the gene matches: 14. CDR3 region: CASSTIGTRGGYEQFF. In DNA form, the CDR3 reads TGTGCCAGCAGCACCATCGGGACTAGGGGGGGTTATGAGCAGTTCTTC.